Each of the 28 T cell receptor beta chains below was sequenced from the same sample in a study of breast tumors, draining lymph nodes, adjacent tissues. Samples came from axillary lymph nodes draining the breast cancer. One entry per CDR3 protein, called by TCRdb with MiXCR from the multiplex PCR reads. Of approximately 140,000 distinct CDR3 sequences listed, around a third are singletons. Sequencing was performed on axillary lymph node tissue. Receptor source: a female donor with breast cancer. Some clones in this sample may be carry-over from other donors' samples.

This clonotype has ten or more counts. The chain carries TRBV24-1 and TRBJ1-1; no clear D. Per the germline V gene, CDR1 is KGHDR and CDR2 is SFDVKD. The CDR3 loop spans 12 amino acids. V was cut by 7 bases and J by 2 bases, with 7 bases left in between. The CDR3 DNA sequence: TGTGCCACCAGGGGCAGTAACACTGAAGCTTTCTTT. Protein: CATRGSNTEAFF.

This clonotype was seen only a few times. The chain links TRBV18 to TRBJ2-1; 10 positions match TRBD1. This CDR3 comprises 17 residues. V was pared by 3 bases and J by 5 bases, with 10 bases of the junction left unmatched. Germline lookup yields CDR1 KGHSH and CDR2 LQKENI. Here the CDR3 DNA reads TGTGCCAGCTCACCGCCAAACCGGGACAGGGGTGACAATGAGCAGTTCTTC. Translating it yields CASSPPNRDRGDNEQFF.

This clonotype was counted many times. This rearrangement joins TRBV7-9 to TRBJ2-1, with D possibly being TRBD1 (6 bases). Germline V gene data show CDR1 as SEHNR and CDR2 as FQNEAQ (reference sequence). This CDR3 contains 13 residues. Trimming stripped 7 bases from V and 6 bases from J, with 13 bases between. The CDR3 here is CASTPRGGNEQFF. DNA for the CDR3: TGTGCCAGCACCCCCCGAGGGGGCAATGAGCAGTTCTTC. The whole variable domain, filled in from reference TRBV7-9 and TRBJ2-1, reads DTGVSQNPRHKITKRGQNVTFRCDPISEHNRLYWYRQTLGQGPEFLTYFQNEAQLEKSRLLSDRFSAERPKGSFSTLEIQRTEQGDSAMYLCASTPRGGNEQFFGPGTRLTVL.

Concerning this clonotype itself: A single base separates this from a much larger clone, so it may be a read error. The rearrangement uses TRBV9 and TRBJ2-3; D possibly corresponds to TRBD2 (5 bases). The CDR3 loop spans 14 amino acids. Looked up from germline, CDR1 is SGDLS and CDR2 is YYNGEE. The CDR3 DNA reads TGTGCCAGCAGCGCCGGCCCTTTGGGAGATACGCAGTCTTTT. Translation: CASSAGPLGDTQSF. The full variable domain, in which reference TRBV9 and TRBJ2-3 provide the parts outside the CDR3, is DSGVTQTPKHLITATGQRVTLRCSPRSGDLSVYWYQQSLDQGLQFLIQYYNGEERAKGNILERFSAQQFPDLHSELNLSSLELGDSALYFCASSAGPLGDTQSFGPGTRLTVL.

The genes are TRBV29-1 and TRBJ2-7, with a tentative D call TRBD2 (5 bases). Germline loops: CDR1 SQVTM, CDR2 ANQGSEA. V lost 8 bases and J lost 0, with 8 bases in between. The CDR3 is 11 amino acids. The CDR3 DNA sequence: TGCAGCCGGAGGAGCTCCTACGAGCAGTACTTC. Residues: CSRRSSYEQYF.

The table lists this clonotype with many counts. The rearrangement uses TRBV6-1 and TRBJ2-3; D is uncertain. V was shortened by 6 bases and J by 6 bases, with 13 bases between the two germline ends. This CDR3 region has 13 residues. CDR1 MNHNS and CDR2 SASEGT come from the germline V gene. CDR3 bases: TGTGCCAGCAGACAGACGGGTGGGGATACGCAGTATTTT. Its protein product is CASRQTGGDTQYF.

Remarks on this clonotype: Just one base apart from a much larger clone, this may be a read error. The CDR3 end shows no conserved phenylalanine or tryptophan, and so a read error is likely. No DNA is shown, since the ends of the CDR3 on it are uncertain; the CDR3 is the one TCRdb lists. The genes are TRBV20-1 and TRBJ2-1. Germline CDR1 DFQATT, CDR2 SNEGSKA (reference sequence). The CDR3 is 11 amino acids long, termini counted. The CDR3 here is CSASLYNEQSL.

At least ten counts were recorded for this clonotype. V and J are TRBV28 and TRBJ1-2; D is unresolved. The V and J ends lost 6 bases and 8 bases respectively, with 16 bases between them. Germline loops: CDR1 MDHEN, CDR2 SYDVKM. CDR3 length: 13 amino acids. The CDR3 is CASRPPSSVGYTF. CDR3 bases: TGTGCCAGCAGACCCCCATCCTCGGTCGGCTACACCTTC.

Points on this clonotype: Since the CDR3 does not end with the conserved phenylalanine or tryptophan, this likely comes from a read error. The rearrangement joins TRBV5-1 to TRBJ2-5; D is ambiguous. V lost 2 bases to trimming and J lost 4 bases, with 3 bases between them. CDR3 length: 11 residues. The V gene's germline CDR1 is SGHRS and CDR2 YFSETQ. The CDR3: CASSLVETQYL. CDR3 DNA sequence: TGCGCCAGCAGCTTAGTAGAGACCCAGTACCTC.

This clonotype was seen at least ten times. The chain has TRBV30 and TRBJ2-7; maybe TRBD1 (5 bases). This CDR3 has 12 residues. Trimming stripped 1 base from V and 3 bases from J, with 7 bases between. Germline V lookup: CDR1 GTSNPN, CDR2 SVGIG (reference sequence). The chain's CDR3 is CAWSDQGYEQYF. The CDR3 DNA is TGTGCCTGGAGTGATCAGGGCTACGAGCAGTACTTC. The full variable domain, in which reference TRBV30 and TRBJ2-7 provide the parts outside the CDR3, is SQTIHQWPATLVQPVGSPLSLECTVEGTSNPNLYWYRQAAGRGLQLLFYSVGIGQISSEVPQNLSASRPQDRQFILSSKKLLLSDSGFYLCAWSDQGYEQYFGPGTRLTVT.

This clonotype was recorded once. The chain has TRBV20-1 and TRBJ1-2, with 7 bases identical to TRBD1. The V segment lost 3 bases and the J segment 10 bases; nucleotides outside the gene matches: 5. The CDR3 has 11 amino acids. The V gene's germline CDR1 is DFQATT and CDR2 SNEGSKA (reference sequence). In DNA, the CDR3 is TGCAGTGCTAGGGACAGGTCGAACTACACCTTC. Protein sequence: CSARDRSNYTF.

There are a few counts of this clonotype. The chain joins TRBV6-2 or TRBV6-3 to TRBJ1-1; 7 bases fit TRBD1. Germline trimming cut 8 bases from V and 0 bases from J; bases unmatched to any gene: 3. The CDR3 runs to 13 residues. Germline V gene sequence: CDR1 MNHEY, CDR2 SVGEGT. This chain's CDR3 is CASGDSMNTEAFF. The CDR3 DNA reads TGTGCCAGCGGGGACAGCATGAACACTGAAGCTTTCTTT.

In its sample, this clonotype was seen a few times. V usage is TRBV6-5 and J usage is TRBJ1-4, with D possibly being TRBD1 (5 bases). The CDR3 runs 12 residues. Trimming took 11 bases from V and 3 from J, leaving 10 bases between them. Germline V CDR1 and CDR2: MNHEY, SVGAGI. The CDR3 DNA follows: TGTGCCTCCAGCAGGGCTAATGAAAAACTGTTTTTT. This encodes CASSRANEKLFF.

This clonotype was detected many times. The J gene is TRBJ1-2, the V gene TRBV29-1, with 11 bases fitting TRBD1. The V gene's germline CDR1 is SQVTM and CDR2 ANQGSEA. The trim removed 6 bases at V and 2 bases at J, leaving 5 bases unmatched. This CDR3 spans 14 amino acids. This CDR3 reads CSVRTGGRNYGYTF. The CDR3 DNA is TGCAGCGTCAGGACAGGGGGCAGAAACTATGGCTACACCTTC.

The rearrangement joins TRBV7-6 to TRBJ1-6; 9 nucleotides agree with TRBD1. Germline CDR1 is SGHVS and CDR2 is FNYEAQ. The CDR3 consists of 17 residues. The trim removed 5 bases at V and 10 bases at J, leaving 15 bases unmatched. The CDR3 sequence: CASSRGQGGWAPSPLHF. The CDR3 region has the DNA TGTGCCAGCAGCAGGGGACAGGGAGGTTGGGCACCCTCACCCCTCCACTTT. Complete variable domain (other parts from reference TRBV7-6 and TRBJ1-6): GAGVSQSPRYKVTKRGQDVALRCDPISGHVSLYWYRQALGQGPEFLTYFNYEAQQDKSGLPNDRFSAERPEGSISTLTIQRTEQRDSAMYRCASSRGQGGWAPSPLHFGNGTRLTVT.

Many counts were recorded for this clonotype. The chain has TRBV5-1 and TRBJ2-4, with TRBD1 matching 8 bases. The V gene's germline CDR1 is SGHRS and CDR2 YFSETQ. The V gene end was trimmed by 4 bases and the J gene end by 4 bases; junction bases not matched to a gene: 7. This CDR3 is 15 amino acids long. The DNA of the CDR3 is TGCGCCAGCAGCCCAATGACAGGGGTGAAAAACATTCAGTACTTC. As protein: CASSPMTGVKNIQYF.

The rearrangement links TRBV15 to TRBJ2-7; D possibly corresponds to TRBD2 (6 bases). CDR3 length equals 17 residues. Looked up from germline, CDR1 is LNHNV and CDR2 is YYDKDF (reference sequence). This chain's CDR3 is CASSRQFLGTGANEQYV. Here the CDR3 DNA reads TGTGCCAGCAGCAGACAATTCTTGGGGACTGGGGCTAACGAGCAGTACGTC.

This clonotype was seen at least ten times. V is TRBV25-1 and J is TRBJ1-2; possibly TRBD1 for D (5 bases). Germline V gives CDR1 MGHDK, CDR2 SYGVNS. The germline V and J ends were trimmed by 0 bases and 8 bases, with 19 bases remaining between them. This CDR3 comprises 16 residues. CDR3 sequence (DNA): TGTGCCAGCAGTGAATATGGGGGGGGACGGCGCGGCGGCTACACCTTC. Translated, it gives CASSEYGGGRRGGYTF.

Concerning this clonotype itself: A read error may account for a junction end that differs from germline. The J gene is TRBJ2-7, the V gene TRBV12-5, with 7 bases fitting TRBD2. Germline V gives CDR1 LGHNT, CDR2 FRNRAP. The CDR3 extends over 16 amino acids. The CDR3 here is CASGLLTYREVYEQHF. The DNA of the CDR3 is TGTGCTAGTGGTCTCTTGACCTATCGGGAGGTCTACGAGCAGCACTTC.

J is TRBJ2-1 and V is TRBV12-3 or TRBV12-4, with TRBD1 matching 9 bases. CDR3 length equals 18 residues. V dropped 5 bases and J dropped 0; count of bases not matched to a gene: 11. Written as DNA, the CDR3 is TGTGCCAGCAGTAACCGAACACAGGGGGCAGGCTCCTACAATGAGCAGTTCTTC. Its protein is CASSNRTQGAGSYNEQFF.

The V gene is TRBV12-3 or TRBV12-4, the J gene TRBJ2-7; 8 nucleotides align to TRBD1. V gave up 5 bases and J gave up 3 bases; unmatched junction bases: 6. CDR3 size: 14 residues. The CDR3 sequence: CASSPPGQGYEQYF. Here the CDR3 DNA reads TGTGCCAGCAGTCCACCTGGACAGGGCTACGAGCAGTACTTC.

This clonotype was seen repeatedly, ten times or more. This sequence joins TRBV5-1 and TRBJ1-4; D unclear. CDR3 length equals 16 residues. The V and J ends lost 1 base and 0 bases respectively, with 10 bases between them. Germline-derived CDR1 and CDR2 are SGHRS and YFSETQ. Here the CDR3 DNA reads TGCGCCAGCAGCTTGCGGGCAGCCGCAACTAATGAAAAACTGTTTTTT. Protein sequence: CASSLRAAATNEKLFF.

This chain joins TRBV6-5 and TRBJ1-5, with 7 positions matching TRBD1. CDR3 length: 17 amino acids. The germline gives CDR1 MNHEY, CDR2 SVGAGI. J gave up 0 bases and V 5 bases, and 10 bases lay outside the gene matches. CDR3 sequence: CASSPQGGGYSNQPQHF. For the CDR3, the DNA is TGTGCCAGCAGTCCCCAGGGGGGGGGTTATAGCAATCAGCCCCAGCATTTT.

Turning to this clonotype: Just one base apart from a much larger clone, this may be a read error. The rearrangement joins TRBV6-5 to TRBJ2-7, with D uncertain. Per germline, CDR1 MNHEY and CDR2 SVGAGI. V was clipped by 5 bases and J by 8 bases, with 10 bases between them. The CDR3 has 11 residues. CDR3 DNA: TGTGCCAGCAGTCTCCAGGAGAAGCAGTACTTC. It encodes CASSLQEKQYF.

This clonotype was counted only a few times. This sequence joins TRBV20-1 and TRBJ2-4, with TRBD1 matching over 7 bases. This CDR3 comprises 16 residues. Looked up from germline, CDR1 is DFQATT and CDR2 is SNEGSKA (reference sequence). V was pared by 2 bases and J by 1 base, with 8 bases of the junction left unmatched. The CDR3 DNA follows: TGCAGTGCTAGAACCGACAGGGATCGGGCCAAAAACATTCAGTACTTC. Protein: CSARTDRDRAKNIQYF.

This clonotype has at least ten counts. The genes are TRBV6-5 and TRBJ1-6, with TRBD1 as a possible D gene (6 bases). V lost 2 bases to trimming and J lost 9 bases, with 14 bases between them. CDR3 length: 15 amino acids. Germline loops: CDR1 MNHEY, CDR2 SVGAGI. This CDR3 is CASSYENRELSPLHF. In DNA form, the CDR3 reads TGTGCCAGCAGTTACGAGAACAGGGAACTTTCACCCCTCCACTTT.

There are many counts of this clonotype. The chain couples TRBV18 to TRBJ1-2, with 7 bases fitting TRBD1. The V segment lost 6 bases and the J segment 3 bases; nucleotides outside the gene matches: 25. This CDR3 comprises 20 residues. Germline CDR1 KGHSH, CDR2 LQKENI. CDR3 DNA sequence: TGTGCCAGCTCGCTCGGCCGGGACAGCAGTCTGGTTTTGAAGCACTATGGCTACACCTTC. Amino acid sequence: CASSLGRDSSLVLKHYGYTF. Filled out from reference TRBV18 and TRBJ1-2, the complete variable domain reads NAGVMQNPRHLVRRRGQEARLRCSPMKGHSHVYWYRQLPEEGLKFMVYLQKENIIDESGMPKERFSAEFPKEGPSILRIQQVVRGDSAAYFCASSLGRDSSLVLKHYGYTFGSGTRLTVV.

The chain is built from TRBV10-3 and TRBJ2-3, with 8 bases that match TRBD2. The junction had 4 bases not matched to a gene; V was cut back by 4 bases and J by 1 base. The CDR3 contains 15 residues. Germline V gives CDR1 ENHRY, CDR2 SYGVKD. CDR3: CAISALAGRTDTQYF. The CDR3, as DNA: TGTGCCATCAGTGCCTTAGCGGGACGCACAGATACGCAGTATTTT.